The 21 T cell receptor beta chains below all came from one sample that was sequenced in a study of T cell responses to AZD1222 COVID-19 vaccine. Sequencing was performed with immunoSEQ multiplex PCR; in TCRdb, only in-frame clones are kept and a portion is missing. Here the sample spans approximately 100,000 clones, around 92% being singletons. The sequencing used peripheral blood, collected on day 0 of MenACWY control vaccination. The receptors stem from an adult in good health.

The chain carries TRBV21-1 and TRBJ1-2; the table's TRBD1 call for D was not verified on the DNA. TRBV21-1 is assigned pseudogene status. There are 17 residues in the CDR3. CDR3 sequence reads: CASSTLWTTTGAWGYTF. CDR3 coding DNA: TGTGCCAGCAGCACCCTCTGGACAACGACAGGGGCTTGGGGCTACACCTTC.

J is TRBJ1-4 and V is TRBV15, with D uncertain. CDR1 and CDR2 from the germline V gene are LNHNV and YYDKDF (reference sequence). The CDR3 extends over 15 amino acids. V dropped 0 bases and J dropped 2 bases, with 7 bases sitting between them. The DNA of the CDR3 is TGTGCCACCAGCAGAGATGCTCGGACTAATGAAAAACTGTTTTTT. As protein: CATSRDARTNEKLFF.

This rearrangement joins TRBV12-2 to TRBJ2-5; TRBD2 is the table's D call and was not checked against the DNA. TRBV12-2 is noted as a pseudogene. This CDR3 is built from 17 residues. CDR3 sequence: CASRKFPGGLYQETQYF. The DNA of the CDR3 is TGTGCAAGTCGCAAATTTCCGGGGGGCCTGTACCAAGAGACCCAGTACTTC.

The rearrangement uses TRBV28 and TRBJ1-1, with D maybe TRBD1 (6 bases). CDR1 is MDHEN, CDR2 SYDVKM, per germline. The CDR3 runs to 13 residues. With 8 bases removed from V and 1 base from J, the gap between germline ends came to 11 bases. The CDR3 loop reads CASVTGQNTEAFF. In DNA form, the CDR3 reads TGTGCCAGCGTCACAGGGCAGAACACTGAAGCTTTCTTT.

The V and J genes are TRBV5-4 and TRBJ2-5; TRBD2 matches 12 bases. Trimming took 1 base from V and 1 from J; bases not matched to a gene: 8. CDR1 and CDR2 (germline): SGHNT, YYREEE (reference sequence). The CDR3 loop spans 18 amino acids. Here the CDR3 reads CASSLSLAGGSPQETQYF. Here the CDR3 DNA reads TGTGCCAGCAGCTTGTCCCTAGCGGGGGGGAGTCCCCAAGAGACCCAGTACTTC. Full variable domain (remainder filled in from reference TRBV5-4 and TRBJ2-5): ETGVTQSPTHLIKTRGQQVTLRCSSQSGHNTVSWYQQALGQGPQFIFQYYREEENGRGNFPPRFSGLQFPNYSSELNVNALELDDSALYLCASSLSLAGGSPQETQYFGPGTRLLVL.

The chain uses TRBV4-3 and TRBJ1-1; D unresolved. Trimming cost V 1 base and J 4 bases, with 13 bases left between them. Germline V gives CDR1 LGHNA, CDR2 YSLEER. CDR3 length: 15 amino acids. The CDR3 loop reads CASSQVGQAGTEAFF. The DNA of the CDR3 is TGCGCCAGCAGCCAAGTCGGGCAAGCGGGCACTGAAGCTTTCTTT.

CDR3 DNA: TGTGCCAGCAGCGAATCCTGGGTTACAGATACGCAGTATTTT. Translating gives CASSESWVTDTQYF. The rearrangement links TRBV11-3 to TRBJ2-3; D is unresolved. V was trimmed by 5 bases and J by 3 bases, leaving 12 bases between them. Germline V CDR1 and CDR2: SGHNT, YENEEA. This CDR3 is 14 amino acids long.

The chain carries TRBV19 and TRBJ1-5; the D gene is possibly TRBD1 (6 bases). Germline V gene lookup returns CDR1 LNHDA and CDR2 SQIVND (reference sequence). The CDR3 extends over 16 amino acids. Trimming took off 9 bases at V and 0 bases at J, with 18 bases between the two ends. In nucleotides, the CDR3 is TGTGCCAGCAACCCACGGACAGTTTATAGCAATCAGCCCCAGCATTTT. Protein product: CASNPRTVYSNQPQHF.

V is TRBV7-9 and J is TRBJ2-3; 8 nucleotides match TRBD1. The V and J ends lost 3 bases and 6 bases, in that order; junction bases with no gene match: 5. The length of the CDR3 is 14 residues. From germline, CDR1 is SEHNR and CDR2 FQNEAQ (reference sequence). DNA for the CDR3: TGTGCCAGCAGCTTGACAGGGGTGGGGGATACGCAGTATTTT. Encoded protein: CASSLTGVGDTQYF.

The gene calls are TRBV20-1 and TRBJ1-4; possibly TRBD1 for D (6 bases). Germline V gives CDR1 DFQATT, CDR2 SNEGSKA (reference sequence). This CDR3 comprises 16 residues. Trimming shortened V by 3 bases and J by 5 bases, and 19 bases separated the two germline ends. The CDR3 is CSASRSGGQTNEKLFF. The CDR3 nucleotides read TGCAGTGCTAGTAGGTCTGGCGGACAGACAAATGAAAAACTGTTTTTT.

V and J are TRBV27 and TRBJ1-6, with 11 bases that match TRBD1. Germline CDR1 reads MNHEY; CDR2 reads SMNVEV (reference sequence). CDR3 length equals 14 residues. The trim removed 6 bases at V and 9 bases at J, leaving 4 bases unmatched. The CDR3 loop reads CASRIGQGASPLHF. The DNA for the CDR3 is TGTGCCAGCAGAATCGGACAGGGGGCTTCACCCCTCCACTTT.

The chain joins TRBV4-2 to TRBJ1-2; D is ambiguous. CDR3 length: 15 amino acids. CDR1 is LGHNA, CDR2 YNFKEQ, per germline. V gave up 0 bases and J gave up 4 bases, with 12 bases separating them. Here the CDR3 reads CASSQDIMGSYGYTF. CDR3 bases: TGTGCCAGCAGCCAAGATATAATGGGTAGCTATGGCTACACCTTC.

This rearrangement joins TRBV20-1 to TRBJ1-5; 7 bases are shared with TRBD1. Germline loops: CDR1 DFQATT, CDR2 SNEGSKA (reference sequence). The CDR3 is 11 amino acids. V trimming: 5 bases; J trimming: 10 bases; junction bases outside the gene matches: 5. Here the CDR3 DNA reads TGCAGTGCTCCTTACAGGGGCCCCCAGCATTTT. This translates into CSAPYRGPQHF.

J is TRBJ1-1 and V is TRBV30, with TRBD1 as a possible D gene (6 bases). The CDR3 runs to 13 residues. Trimming took off 4 bases at V and 0 bases at J, with 9 bases between the two ends. From germline, CDR1 is GTSNPN and CDR2 SVGIG (reference sequence). In DNA, the CDR3 is TGTGCCTGGACAACAGGGATGAACACTGAAGCTTTCTTT. The encoded protein is CAWTTGMNTEAFF.

The V gene is TRBV10-3, the J gene TRBJ2-3, with D maybe TRBD2 (6 bases). V dropped 3 bases and J dropped 2 bases, with 12 bases sitting between them. Germline CDR1 and CDR2: ENHRY and SYGVKD. The CDR3 runs 15 residues. The CDR3 region is CAISDGGINTDTQYF. For the CDR3, the DNA is TGTGCCATCAGTGACGGAGGGATCAACACAGATACGCAGTATTTT.

This chain links TRBV6-5 with TRBJ1-2; D gene unclear. Trimming took 6 bases from V and 3 from J, leaving 11 bases between them. This CDR3 is 13 amino acids long. The germline CDR1 and CDR2 sequences are MNHEY and SVGAGI. CDR3 DNA: TGTGCCAGCAGACCCCTTTCTCACTATGGCTACACCTTC. Protein product: CASRPLSHYGYTF.

This chain links TRBV12-3 or TRBV12-4 with TRBJ2-2; D is unresolved. V was trimmed by 8 bases and J by 4 bases, leaving 8 bases between them. The CDR3 loop spans 12 amino acids. The CDR3: CASQPSTGELFF. CDR3 nucleotide sequence: TGTGCCAGCCAGCCTTCCACCGGGGAGCTGTTTTTT.

The V call is TRBV6-5, the J call TRBJ1-1; D not resolved. The CDR3 contains 11 residues. The germline V gene encodes CDR1 MNHEY and CDR2 SVGAGI. The V end lost 10 bases, the J end lost 4 bases, and 10 bases lay between the germline ends. CDR3 in DNA: TGTGCCACAAACACGGGCACTGAAGCTTTCTTT. It translates to CATNTGTEAFF.

The V and J genes are TRBV28 and TRBJ1-3; D is unclear. Germline assignment: CDR1 MDHEN and CDR2 SYDVKM. Trimming removed 5 bases at V and 0 bases at J, with 20 bases between. The CDR3 consists of 18 residues. The CDR3 DNA sequence: TGTGCCAGCAGTCCATCTTTAGCGACGGGAAGCTCTGGAAACACCATATATTTT. Translation: CASSPSLATGSSGNTIYF.

The rearrangement joins TRBV19 to TRBJ1-5; D gene unclear. V shed 3 bases and J shed 0 bases, with 3 bases lying between them. The CDR3 contains 13 residues. Germline V gene sequence: CDR1 LNHDA, CDR2 SQIVND (reference sequence). CDR3 amino acids: CASSMNSNQPQHF. CDR3 nucleotide sequence: TGTGCCAGTAGTATGAATAGCAATCAGCCCCAGCATTTT.

The chain has TRBV27 and TRBJ2-7; 10 positions agree with TRBD1. CDR1 MNHEY and CDR2 SMNVEV come from the germline V gene (reference sequence). Germline trimming cut 5 bases from V and 4 bases from J; bases unmatched to any gene: 8. The CDR3 totals 15 residues. CDR3: CASSPGTGVRYEQYF. The CDR3 nucleotides are TGTGCCAGCAGTCCCGGGACAGGGGTCCGGTACGAGCAGTACTTC.